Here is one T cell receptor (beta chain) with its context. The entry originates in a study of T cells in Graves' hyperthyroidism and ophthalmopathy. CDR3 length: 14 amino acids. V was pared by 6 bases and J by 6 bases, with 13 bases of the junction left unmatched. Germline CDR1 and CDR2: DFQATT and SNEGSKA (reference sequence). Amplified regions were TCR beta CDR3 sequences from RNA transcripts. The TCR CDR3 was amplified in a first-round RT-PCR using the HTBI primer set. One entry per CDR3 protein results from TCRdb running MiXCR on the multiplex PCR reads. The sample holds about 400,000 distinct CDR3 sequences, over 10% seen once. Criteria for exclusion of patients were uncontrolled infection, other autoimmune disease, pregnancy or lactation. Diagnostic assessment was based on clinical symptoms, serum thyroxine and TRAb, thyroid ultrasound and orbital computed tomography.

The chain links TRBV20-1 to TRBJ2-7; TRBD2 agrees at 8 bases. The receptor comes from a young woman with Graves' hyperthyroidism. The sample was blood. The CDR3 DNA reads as TGCAGTGCCGTCCCAGAAGCGGGAGTCGTCGAGCAGTACTTC. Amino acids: CSAVPEAGVVEQYF.